The 18 T cell receptor beta chains reported below all come from one sample, sequenced in a study of PD-L1 blockade in urothelial cancer. The protocol was immunoSEQ multiplex PCR, while the TCRdb copy is restricted to in-frame clones and leaves out a portion. The table has over 15,000 clones, about nine tenths seen once; the top ten hold 5.9%. Sequenced material: PBMCs, taken around atezolizumab (anti-PD-L1) treatment. The receptors shown here come from a man aged 50 or older with urothelial cancer.

This clone has a handful of counts. The chain uses TRBV6-4 and TRBJ2-3; 10 bases agree with TRBD2. Germline loops: CDR1 MRHNA, CDR2 SNTAGT. The ends lost 3 bases at V and 6 bases at J; junction bases unmatched: 3. The CDR3 runs 14 residues. The CDR3 sequence: CASSEAGGRDTQYF. CDR3 bases: TGTGCCAGCAGTGAAGCGGGGGGGCGGGATACGCAGTATTTT.

This chain joins TRBV5-1 and TRBJ2-1; TRBD1 matches 7 bases. Germline CDR1 and CDR2: SGHRS and YFSETQ. J gave up 6 bases and V 4 bases, and 10 bases lay outside the gene matches. The CDR3 extends over 15 amino acids. CDR3 loop: CASSPGQRQFNEQFF. The DNA for the CDR3 is TGCGCCAGCAGCCCGGGACAGAGGCAATTCAATGAGCAGTTCTTC.

This chain uses TRBV4-2 with TRBJ1-5; D remains ambiguous. V dropped 0 bases and J dropped 6 bases, with 9 bases sitting between them. The CDR3 totals 14 residues. Looked up from germline, CDR1 is LGHNA and CDR2 is YNFKEQ. CDR3 DNA: TGTGCCAGCAGCCAAGAGAGGATCGGTCAGCCCCAGCATTTT. Protein: CASSQERIGQPQHF.

This rearrangement joins TRBV19 to TRBJ1-4; D is ambiguous. The CDR3 contains 16 residues. The germline CDR1 and CDR2 sequences are LNHDA and SQIVND (reference sequence). V lost 10 bases and J lost 3, with 21 bases in between. Here the CDR3 DNA reads TGTGCCACCCTCTCGGCAGGAGGGTCGGCTAATGAAAAACTGTTTTTT. As protein: CATLSAGGSANEKLFF.

The chain recombines TRBV15 with TRBJ2-3, with D maybe TRBD1 (5 bases). There are 17 residues in the CDR3. The V gene's germline CDR1 is LNHNV and CDR2 YYDKDF (reference sequence). Trimming left V 1 base short and J 2 bases short, with 16 bases between. CDR3 region: CATSRVGQGIVTDTQYF. The CDR3 DNA sequence: TGTGCCACCAGCAGAGTAGGTCAGGGTATAGTCACAGATACGCAGTATTTT.

The V and J genes are TRBV11-2 and TRBJ1-4; tentative D call: TRBD1 (5 bases). Deletions cut 5 bases from V and 5 bases from J, with 12 bases between. This CDR3 region has 14 residues. Germline V lookup: CDR1 SGHAT, CDR2 FQNNGV. CDR3 DNA: TGTGCCAGCAGCGCCAGGGTTGTCAATGAAAAACTGTTTTTT. This translates into CASSARVVNEKLFF.

The V gene is TRBV6-6, the J gene TRBJ2-1, with D perhaps TRBD2 (7 bases). The CDR3 is 16 amino acids. V was clipped by 5 bases and J by 7 bases, with 21 bases between them. The germline V gene has CDR1 MNHNY and CDR2 SVGAGI (reference sequence). CDR3 nucleotides: TGTGCCAGCAGTGCCCGACTAGTGGGGGGGCCTAATGAGCAGTTCTTC. Protein: CASSARLVGGPNEQFF.

J is TRBJ2-5 and V is TRBV11-1, with D perhaps TRBD2 (6 bases). In germline, CDR1 is SGHAT, CDR2 FQDESV (reference sequence). The CDR3 has 14 amino acids. Trimming cost V 6 bases and J 4 bases, with 15 bases left between them. For the CDR3, the DNA is TGTGCCAGCAGTCTCCTGGCGGGGAGAGAGACCCAGTACTTC. The encoded protein is CASSLLAGRETQYF.

This clone was seen just once. The chain uses TRBV7-2 and TRBJ2-7; TRBD2 matches at 10 bases. The CDR3 totals 15 residues. Unmatched junction bases numbered 4, after V lost 1 base and J lost 4 bases. Germline lookup yields CDR1 SGHTA and CDR2 FQGNSA. CDR3 sequence: CASSLELAGIYEQYF. The CDR3, as DNA: TGTGCCAGCAGCTTAGAACTAGCGGGGATTTACGAGCAGTACTTC. The whole variable domain, remainder taken from reference TRBV7-2 and TRBJ2-7, is GAGVSQSPSNKVTEKGKDVELRCDPISGHTALYWYRQSLGQGLEFLIYFQGNSAPDKSGLPSDRFSAERTGGSVSTLTIQRTQQEDSAVYLCASSLELAGIYEQYFGPGTRLTVT.

This clone showed up just a few times. The rearrangement links TRBV7-2 to TRBJ1-2; D remains unclear. V was shortened by 5 bases and J by 2 bases, with 12 bases between the two germline ends. Per germline, CDR1 SGHTA and CDR2 FQGNSA. The CDR3 has 14 residues. CDR3 bases: TGTGCCAGCAGCCCATCTTCGGTGAACTATGGCTACACCTTC. It is translated as CASSPSSVNYGYTF.

V is TRBV7-8 and J is TRBJ1-1; D is uncertain. The germline CDR1 and CDR2 sequences are SGHVS and FQNEAQ. This CDR3 region has 15 residues. V gave up 6 bases and J gave up 1 base, with 15 bases separating them. CDR3 nucleotides: TGTGCCAGCAGTTATCGACAAGGCCGGAACACTGAAGCTTTCTTT. This translates into CASSYRQGRNTEAFF. Using reference TRBV7-8 and TRBJ1-1 for the parts outside the CDR3, the full variable domain is GAGVSQSPRYKVAKRGQDVALRCDPISGHVSLFWYQQALGQGPEFLTYFQNEAQLDKSGLPSDRFFAERPEGSVSTLKIQRTQQEDSAVYLCASSYRQGRNTEAFFGQGTRLTVV.

V gene TRBV4-1 combines with J gene TRBJ1-3, with D tentatively TRBD1 (5 bases). V lost 1 base, J lost 0 bases, and 7 bases lay in between. The germline CDR1 and CDR2 sequences are MGHRA and YSYEKL. The CDR3 consists of 15 residues. CDR3 loop: CASSQGQFSGNTIYF. The CDR3 bases are TGCGCCAGCAGCCAAGGACAGTTCTCTGGAAACACCATATATTTT.

The chain has TRBV9 and TRBJ2-7, with a weak D call TRBD1 (5 bases). Germline-derived CDR1 and CDR2 are SGDLS and YYNGEE. The CDR3 loop spans 15 amino acids. V lost 0 bases to trimming and J lost 5 bases, with 15 bases between them. The CDR3 sequence: CASSVGFRALDEQYF. The DNA for the CDR3 is TGTGCCAGCAGCGTAGGATTCAGGGCGTTGGACGAGCAGTACTTC. The complete variable domain, with remaining parts taken from reference TRBV9 and TRBJ2-7, reads DSGVTQTPKHLITATGQRVTLRCSPRSGDLSVYWYQQSLDQGLQFLIQYYNGEERAKGNILERFSAQQFPDLHSELNLSSLELGDSALYFCASSVGFRALDEQYFGPGTRLTVT.

The chain uses TRBV28 and TRBJ2-2; D is possibly TRBD2 (7 bases). Trimming took 7 bases from V and 4 from J, leaving 13 bases between them. The CDR3 covers 14 residues. From germline, CDR1 is MDHEN and CDR2 SYDVKM. The CDR3 region is CASMWGGFTGELFF. The CDR3 bases are TGTGCCAGCATGTGGGGGGGCTTCACCGGGGAGCTGTTTTTT.

This clone appeared a few times. The rearrangement joins TRBV7-9 to TRBJ1-2; D call uncertain. The CDR3 contains 14 residues. V lost 3 bases, J lost 3 bases, and 11 bases lay in between. Germline-derived CDR1 and CDR2 are SEHNR and FQNEAQ (reference sequence). CDR3 sequence (DNA): TGTGCCAGCAGCTTTCAGGCCCTTTACTATGGCTACACCTTC. It is translated as CASSFQALYYGYTF.

This sequence joins TRBV27 and TRBJ2-5, with TRBD2 identical over 10 bases. The length of the CDR3 is 15 residues. From germline, CDR1 is MNHEY and CDR2 SMNVEV (reference sequence). The V gene end was trimmed by 4 bases and the J gene end by 5 bases; junction bases not matched to a gene: 7. CDR3 coding DNA: TGTGCCAGCAGTTCCTCTAGCGGGAGTTGGGAGACCCAGTACTTC. Encoded protein: CASSSSSGSWETQYF.

This clone was seen more than once but under ten times. The rearrangement uses TRBV28 and TRBJ2-7; D is unclear. The V and J ends lost 3 bases and 6 bases respectively, with 12 bases between them. Germline CDR1 reads MDHEN; CDR2 reads SYDVKM. This CDR3 comprises 13 residues. CDR3 residues: CASSFRLPSEQYF. For the CDR3, the DNA is TGTGCCAGCAGTTTTCGGTTACCTAGCGAGCAGTACTTC.

The chain recombines TRBV5-8 with TRBJ2-5, with D possibly matching TRBD2 (5 bases). Germline V gene sequence: CDR1 SGHTS, CDR2 YDEGEE. V dropped 3 bases and J dropped 5 bases, with 14 bases sitting between them. This CDR3 spans 14 amino acids. For the CDR3, the DNA is TGTGCCAGCAGCTACAATCGAGGGTTTGAGACCCAGTACTTC. This gives the protein CASSYNRGFETQYF.